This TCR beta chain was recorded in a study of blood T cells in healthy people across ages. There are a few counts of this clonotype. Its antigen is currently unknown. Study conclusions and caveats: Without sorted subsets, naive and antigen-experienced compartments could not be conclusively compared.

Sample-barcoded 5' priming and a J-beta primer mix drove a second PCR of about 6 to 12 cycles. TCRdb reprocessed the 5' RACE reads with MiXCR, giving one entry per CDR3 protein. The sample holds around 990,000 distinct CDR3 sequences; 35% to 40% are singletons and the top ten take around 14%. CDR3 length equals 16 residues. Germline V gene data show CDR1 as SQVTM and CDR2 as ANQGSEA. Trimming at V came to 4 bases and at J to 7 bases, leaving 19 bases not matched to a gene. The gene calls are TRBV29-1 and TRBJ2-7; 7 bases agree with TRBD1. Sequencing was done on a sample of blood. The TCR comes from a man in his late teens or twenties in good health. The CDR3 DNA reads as TGCAGCGTTGGGTACAATACAGGGGCTCAGGACAATGAGCAGTACTTC. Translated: CSVGYNTGAQDNEQYF.